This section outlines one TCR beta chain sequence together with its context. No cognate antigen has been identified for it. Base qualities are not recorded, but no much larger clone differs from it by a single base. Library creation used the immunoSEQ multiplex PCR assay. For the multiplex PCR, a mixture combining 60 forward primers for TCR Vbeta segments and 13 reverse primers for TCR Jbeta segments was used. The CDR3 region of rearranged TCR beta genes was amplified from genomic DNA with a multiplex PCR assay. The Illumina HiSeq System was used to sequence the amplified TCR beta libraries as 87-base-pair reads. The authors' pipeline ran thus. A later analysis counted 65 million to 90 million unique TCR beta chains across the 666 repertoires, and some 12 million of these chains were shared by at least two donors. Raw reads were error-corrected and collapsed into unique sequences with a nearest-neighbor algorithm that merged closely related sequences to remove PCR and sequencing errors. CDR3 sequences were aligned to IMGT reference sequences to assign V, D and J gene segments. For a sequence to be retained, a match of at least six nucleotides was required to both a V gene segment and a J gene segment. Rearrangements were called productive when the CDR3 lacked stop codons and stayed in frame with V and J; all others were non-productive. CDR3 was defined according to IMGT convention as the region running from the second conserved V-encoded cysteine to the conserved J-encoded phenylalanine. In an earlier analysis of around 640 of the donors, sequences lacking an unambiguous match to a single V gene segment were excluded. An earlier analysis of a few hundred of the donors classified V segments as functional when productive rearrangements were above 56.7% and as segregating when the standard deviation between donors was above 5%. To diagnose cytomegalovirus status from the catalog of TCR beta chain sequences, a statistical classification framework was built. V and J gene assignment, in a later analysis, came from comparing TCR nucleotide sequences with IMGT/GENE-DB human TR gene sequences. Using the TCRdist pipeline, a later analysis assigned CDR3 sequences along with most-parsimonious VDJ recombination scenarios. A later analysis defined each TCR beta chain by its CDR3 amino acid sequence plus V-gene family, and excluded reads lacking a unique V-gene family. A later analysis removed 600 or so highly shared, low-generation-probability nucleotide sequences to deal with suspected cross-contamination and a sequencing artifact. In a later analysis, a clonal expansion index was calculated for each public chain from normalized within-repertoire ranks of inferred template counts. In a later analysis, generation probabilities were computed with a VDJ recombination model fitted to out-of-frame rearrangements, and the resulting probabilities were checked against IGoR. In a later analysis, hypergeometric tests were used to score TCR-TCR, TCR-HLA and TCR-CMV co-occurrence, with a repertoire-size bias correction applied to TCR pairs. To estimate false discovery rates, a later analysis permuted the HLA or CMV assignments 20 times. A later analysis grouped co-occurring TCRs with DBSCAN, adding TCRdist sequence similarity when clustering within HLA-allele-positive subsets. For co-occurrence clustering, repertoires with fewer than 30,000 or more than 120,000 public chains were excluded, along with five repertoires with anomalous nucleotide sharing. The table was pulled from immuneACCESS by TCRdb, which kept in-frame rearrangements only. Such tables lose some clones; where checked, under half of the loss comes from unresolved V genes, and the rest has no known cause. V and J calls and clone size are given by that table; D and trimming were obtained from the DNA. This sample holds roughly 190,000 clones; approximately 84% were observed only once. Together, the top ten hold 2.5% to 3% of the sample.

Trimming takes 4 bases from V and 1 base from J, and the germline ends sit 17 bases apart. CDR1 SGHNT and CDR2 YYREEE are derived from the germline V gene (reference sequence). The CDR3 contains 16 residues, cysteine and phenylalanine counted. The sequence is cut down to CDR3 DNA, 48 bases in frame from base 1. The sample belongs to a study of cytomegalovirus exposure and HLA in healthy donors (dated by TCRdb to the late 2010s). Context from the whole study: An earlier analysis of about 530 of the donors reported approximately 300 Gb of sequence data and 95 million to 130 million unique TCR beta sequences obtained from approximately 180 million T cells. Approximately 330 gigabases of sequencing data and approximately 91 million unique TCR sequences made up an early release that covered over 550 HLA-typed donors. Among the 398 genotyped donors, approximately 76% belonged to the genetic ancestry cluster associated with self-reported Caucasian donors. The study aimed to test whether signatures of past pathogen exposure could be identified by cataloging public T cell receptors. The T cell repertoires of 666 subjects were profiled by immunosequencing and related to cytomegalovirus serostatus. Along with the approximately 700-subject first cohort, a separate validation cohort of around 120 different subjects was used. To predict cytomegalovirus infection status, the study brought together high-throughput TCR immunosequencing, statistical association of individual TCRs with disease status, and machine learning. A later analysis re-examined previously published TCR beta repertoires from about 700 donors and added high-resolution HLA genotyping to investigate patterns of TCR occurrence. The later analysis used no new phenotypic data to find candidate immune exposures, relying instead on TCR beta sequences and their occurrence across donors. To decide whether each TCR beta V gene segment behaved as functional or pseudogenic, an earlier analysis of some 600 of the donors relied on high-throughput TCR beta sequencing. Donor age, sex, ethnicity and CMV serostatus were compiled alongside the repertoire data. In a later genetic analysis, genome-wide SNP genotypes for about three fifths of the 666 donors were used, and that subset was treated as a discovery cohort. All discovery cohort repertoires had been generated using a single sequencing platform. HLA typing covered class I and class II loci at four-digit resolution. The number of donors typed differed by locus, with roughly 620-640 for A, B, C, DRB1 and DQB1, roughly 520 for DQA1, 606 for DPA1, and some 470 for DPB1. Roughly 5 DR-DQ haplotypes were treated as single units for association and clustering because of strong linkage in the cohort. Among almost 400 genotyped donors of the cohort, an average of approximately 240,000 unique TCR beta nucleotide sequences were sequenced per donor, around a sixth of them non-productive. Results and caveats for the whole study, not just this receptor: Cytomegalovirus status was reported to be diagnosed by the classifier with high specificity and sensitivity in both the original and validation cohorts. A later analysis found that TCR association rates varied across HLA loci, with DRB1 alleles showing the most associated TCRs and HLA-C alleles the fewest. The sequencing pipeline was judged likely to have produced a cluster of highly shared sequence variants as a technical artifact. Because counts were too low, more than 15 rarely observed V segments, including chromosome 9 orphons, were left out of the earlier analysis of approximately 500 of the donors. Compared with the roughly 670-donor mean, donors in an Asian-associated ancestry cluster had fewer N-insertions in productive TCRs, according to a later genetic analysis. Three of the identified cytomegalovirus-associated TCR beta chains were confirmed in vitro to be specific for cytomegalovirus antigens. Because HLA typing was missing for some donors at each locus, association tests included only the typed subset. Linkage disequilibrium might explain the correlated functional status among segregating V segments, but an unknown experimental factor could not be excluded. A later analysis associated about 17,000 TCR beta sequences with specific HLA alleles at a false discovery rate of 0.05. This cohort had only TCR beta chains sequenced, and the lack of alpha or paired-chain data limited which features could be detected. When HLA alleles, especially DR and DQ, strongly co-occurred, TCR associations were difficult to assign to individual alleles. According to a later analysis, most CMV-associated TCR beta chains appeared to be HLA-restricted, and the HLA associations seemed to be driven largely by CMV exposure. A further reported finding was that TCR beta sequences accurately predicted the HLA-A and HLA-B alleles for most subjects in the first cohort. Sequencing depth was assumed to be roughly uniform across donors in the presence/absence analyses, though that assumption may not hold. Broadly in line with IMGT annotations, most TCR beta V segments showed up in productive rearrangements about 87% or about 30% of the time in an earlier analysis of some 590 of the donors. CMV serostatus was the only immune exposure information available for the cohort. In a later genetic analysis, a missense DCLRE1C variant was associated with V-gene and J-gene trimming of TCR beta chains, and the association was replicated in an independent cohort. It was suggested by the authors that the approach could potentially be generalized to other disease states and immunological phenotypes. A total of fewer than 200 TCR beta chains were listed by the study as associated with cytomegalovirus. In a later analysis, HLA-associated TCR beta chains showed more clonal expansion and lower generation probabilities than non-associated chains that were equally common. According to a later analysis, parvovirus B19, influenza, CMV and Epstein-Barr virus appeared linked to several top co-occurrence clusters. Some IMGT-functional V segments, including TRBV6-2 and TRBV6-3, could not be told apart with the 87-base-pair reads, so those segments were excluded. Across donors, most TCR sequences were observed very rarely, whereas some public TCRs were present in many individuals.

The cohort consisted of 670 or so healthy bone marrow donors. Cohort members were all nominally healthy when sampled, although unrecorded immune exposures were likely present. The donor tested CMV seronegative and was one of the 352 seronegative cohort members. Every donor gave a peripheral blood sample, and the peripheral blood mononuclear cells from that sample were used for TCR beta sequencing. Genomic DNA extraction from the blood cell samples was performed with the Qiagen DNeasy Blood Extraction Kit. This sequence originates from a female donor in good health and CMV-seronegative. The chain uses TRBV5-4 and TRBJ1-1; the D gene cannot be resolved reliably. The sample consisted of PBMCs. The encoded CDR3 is CASSPGGWVGNTEAFF. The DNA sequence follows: TGTGCCAGCAGCCCTGGAGGGTGGGTGGGGAACACTGAAGCTTTCTTT.